This entry lists 27 T cell receptor beta chains sequenced from one sample in a study of T cell repertoires in cytomegalovirus infection. TCRdb redid the calling of the reads with MiXCR, one entry per CDR3 protein. This repertoire shows 350,000 to 550,000 distinct CDR3 sequences, roughly 30% found once; its top ten account for roughly 15%. Material for sequencing was PBMCs. The source of these receptors is a human donor in good health (CMV status not recorded). Some clones in this sample may be carry-over from other donors' samples.

The table lists this clonotype with many counts. V is TRBV28 and J is TRBJ1-2; D not resolved. The CDR3 spans 13 residues. CDR1 and CDR2 from the germline V gene are MDHEN and SYDVKM. V was clipped by 7 bases and J by 8 bases, with 17 bases between them. This chain's CDR3 is CASTGHGLGGYTF. CDR3 DNA sequence: TGTGCCAGCACCGGCCACGGACTTGGAGGCTACACCTTC.

The CDR3 reads CASSPSGSDEQYF. CDR3 DNA sequence: TGTGCCAGCTCACCATCGGGTTCTGACGAGCAGTACTTC. V usage is TRBV18 and J usage is TRBJ2-7; D not resolved. V lost 2 bases and J lost 5, with 10 bases in between. This CDR3 has 13 amino acids. Germline CDR1 and CDR2: KGHSH and LQKENI.

This rearrangement joins TRBV27 to TRBJ2-2, with D tentatively TRBD1 (6 bases). Trimming removed 4 bases at V and 4 bases at J, with 16 bases between. The CDR3 consists of 16 residues. CDR1 is MNHEY, CDR2 SMNVEV, per germline (reference sequence). The CDR3 nucleotides are TGTGCCAGCAGTTCCCTAACAGGGTTAGGCACCGGGGAGCTGTTTTTT. Translated: CASSSLTGLGTGELFF.

This clonotype was detected only a few times. The chain employs TRBV12-3 or TRBV12-4 and TRBJ1-5; no firm D call. The CDR3 covers 13 residues. Trimming left V 4 bases short and J 7 bases short, with 11 bases between. CDR3 loop: CASSSDDRQPQHF. As DNA, the CDR3 is TGTGCCAGCAGTTCCGACGACCGACAGCCCCAGCATTTT.

This clonotype was counted a few times. The chain carries TRBV19 and TRBJ1-5; TRBD1 might be the D (6 bases). The CDR3 covers 16 residues. Germline CDR1 LNHDA, CDR2 SQIVND (reference sequence). V shed 4 bases and J shed 1 base, with 14 bases lying between them. The CDR3 sequence: CASSNLRGLSNQPQHF. The DNA of the CDR3 is TGTGCCAGTAGTAACCTCAGGGGTCTGAGCAATCAGCCCCAGCATTTT.

The rearrangement links TRBV11-2 to TRBJ1-1, with D perhaps TRBD1 (5 bases). Looked up from germline, CDR1 is SGHAT and CDR2 is FQNNGV. Trimming pared 1 base from V and 2 bases from J, leaving 11 bases between. The length of the CDR3 is 15 residues. The CDR3 is CASSLVSWGNTEAFF. The CDR3 DNA sequence: TGTGCCAGCAGCTTAGTATCGTGGGGCAACACTGAAGCTTTCTTT. Full variable domain (rest looked up from reference TRBV11-2 and TRBJ1-1): EAGVAQSPRYKIIEKRQSVAFWCNPISGHATLYWYQQILGQGPKLLIQFQNNGVVDDSQLPKDRFSAERLKGVDSTLKIQPAKLEDSAVYLCASSLVSWGNTEAFFGQGTRLTVV.

The chain carries TRBV15 and TRBJ1-5; D unclear. Germline CDR1 and CDR2: LNHNV and YYDKDF (reference sequence). This CDR3 has 16 residues. V lost 0 bases and J lost 4, with 13 bases in between. CDR3 region: CATSRDLSGLNQPQHF. The CDR3 DNA reads TGTGCCACCAGCAGAGATCTTTCCGGCTTGAATCAGCCCCAGCATTTT. Filled out from reference TRBV15 and TRBJ1-5, the complete variable domain reads DAMVIQNPRYQVTQFGKPVTLSCSQTLNHNVMYWYQQKSSQAPKLLFHYYDKDFNNEADTPDNFQSRRPNTSFCFLDIRSPGLGDTAMYLCATSRDLSGLNQPQHFGDGTRLSIL.

The rearrangement joins TRBV7-8 to TRBJ2-1; D is perhaps TRBD1 or TRBD2 (5 bases each). CDR3 size: 16 residues. The V and J ends lost 2 bases and 4 bases respectively, with 15 bases between them. CDR1 and CDR2 from the germline V gene are SGHVS and FQNEAQ. CDR3 sequence: CASSLRGAVLYNEQFF. CDR3 sequence (DNA): TGTGCCAGCAGCTTACGAGGGGCAGTTTTGTACAATGAGCAGTTCTTC.

The gene calls are TRBV4-3 and TRBJ2-1; 8 bases map to TRBD2. The CDR3 loop spans 15 amino acids. Germline loops: CDR1 LGHNA, CDR2 YSLEER. Unmatched junction bases numbered 11, after V lost 8 bases and J lost 5 bases. The CDR3 nucleotides read TGCGCCAGCCGCGCAGTAGCGGGGAAGCACAATGAGCAGTTCTTC. Encoded protein: CASRAVAGKHNEQFF.

This clonotype was detected many times. The chain couples TRBV7-3 to TRBJ2-3; 8 bases map to TRBD2. CDR1 and CDR2 (germline): SGHTA, FQGTGA. The V gene end was trimmed by 9 bases and the J gene end by 1 base; junction bases not matched to a gene: 3. The CDR3 length is 13 residues. DNA of the CDR3: TGTGCCAGTCGGCGGGGGGGCACAGATACGCAGTATTTT. It yields the protein CASRRGGTDTQYF.

This clonotype was observed a handful of times. The rearrangement links TRBV7-2 to TRBJ2-1; 8 bases are shared with TRBD2. V lost 2 bases to trimming and J lost 2 bases; unmatched junction nucleotides: 5. The CDR3 sequence is 16 residues long. CDR1 is SGHTA, CDR2 FQGNSA, per germline. The CDR3 sequence is CASSLYRGGPYNEQFF. CDR3 sequence (DNA): TGTGCCAGCAGCTTATATCGGGGGGGCCCCTACAATGAGCAGTTCTTC.

This clonotype was detected many times. This chain joins TRBV4-1 and TRBJ1-1; TRBD1 is a possible D gene (6 bases). The CDR3 has 16 amino acids. V was trimmed by 4 bases and J by 3 bases, leaving 18 bases between them. Germline CDR1 MGHRA, CDR2 YSYEKL. CDR3 loop: CASSRTGFSGDTEAFF. In DNA form, the CDR3 reads TGCGCCAGCAGCCGCACAGGGTTTTCGGGTGACACTGAAGCTTTCTTT.

This clonotype was detected many times. The chain joins TRBV28 to TRBJ2-7; D call uncertain. Germline lookup yields CDR1 MDHEN and CDR2 SYDVKM. This CDR3 is 17 amino acids long. V was trimmed by 4 bases and J by 2 bases, leaving 21 bases between them. CDR3 protein: CASSSPRRLLRAYEQYF. CDR3 in DNA: TGTGCCAGCAGTTCCCCCCGCAGATTGCTCAGAGCCTACGAGCAGTACTTC.

In its sample, this clonotype was seen many times. The chain recombines TRBV7-7 with TRBJ2-5; 8 bases agree with TRBD2. This CDR3 has 15 residues. J lost 4 bases, V lost 1 base, and 5 bases had no gene match. The germline CDR1 and CDR2 sequences are SSHAT and FNYEAQ (reference sequence). CDR3 region: CASSLGGLAGETQYF. The CDR3 coding sequence is TGTGCCAGCAGCTTAGGCGGACTAGCAGGAGAGACCCAGTACTTC.

This clonotype has more than one count but fewer than ten. The chain couples TRBV27 to TRBJ2-7; 8 nucleotides line up with TRBD1. Germline trimming cut 5 bases from V and 7 bases from J; bases unmatched to any gene: 19. The CDR3 is 17 residues long. Germline-derived CDR1 and CDR2 are MNHEY and SMNVEV (reference sequence). The CDR3 protein is CASSRPTRDRREWEQYF. The CDR3 DNA sequence: TGTGCCAGCAGTCGACCTACCCGGGACAGGCGCGAGTGGGAGCAGTACTTC.

The chain recombines TRBV2 with TRBJ1-6, with TRBD1 matching over 8 bases. The J segment lost 10 bases and the V segment lost 7 bases, leaving 9 bases of the junction unmatched. Germline V gene sequence: CDR1 SNHLY, CDR2 FYNNEI. The CDR3 is made up of 14 amino acids. The CDR3 protein is CASTGQGAGSPLHF. In DNA form, the CDR3 reads TGTGCCAGCACCGGACAGGGTGCTGGGTCACCCCTCCACTTT. The entire variable domain, with the rest obtained from reference TRBV2 and TRBJ1-6, is as follows: EPEVTQTPSHQVTQMGQEVILRCVPISNHLYFYWYRQILGQKVEFLVSFYNNEISEKSEIFDDQFSVERPDGSNFTLKIRSTKLEDSAMYFCASTGQGAGSPLHFGNGTRLTVT.

This rearrangement joins TRBV4-2 to TRBJ2-7; D unclear. V dropped 0 bases and J dropped 0 bases, with 15 bases sitting between them. Looked up from germline, CDR1 is LGHNA and CDR2 is YNFKEQ. The CDR3 is 17 amino acids. CDR3 sequence reads: CASSQDLSDTSSYEQYF. The CDR3 DNA reads as TGTGCCAGCAGCCAAGATTTGTCCGACACGAGCTCCTACGAGCAGTACTTC.

In this sample, this clonotype turned up a few times. The chain links TRBV12-3 or TRBV12-4 to TRBJ1-5, with 8 bases identical to TRBD1. The CDR3 is 16 residues long. J was trimmed by 2 bases and V by 5 bases; bases with no gene match: 8. In nucleotides, the CDR3 is TGTGCCAGCAGTATAACAGGGGGGTTAGGCAATCAGCCCCAGCATTTT. As protein: CASSITGGLGNQPQHF.

Worth noting for this clonotype: The final CDR3 position lacks the conserved phenylalanine or tryptophan, pointing to a likely read error. V usage is TRBV4-1 and J usage is TRBJ2-2, with 10 bases matching TRBD2. Germline CDR1 and CDR2: MGHRA and YSYEKL. This CDR3 has 17 amino acids. In DNA, the CDR3 is TGCGCCAGCAGACGGGAAGGGAGCGGGGGGGCCGACGGGGCGCTGTTTGTT. Its translation: CASRREGSGGADGALFV.

V is TRBV7-9 and J is TRBJ1-4; tentatively, D is TRBD1 (5 bases). Germline V gene data show CDR1 as SEHNR and CDR2 as FQNEAQ (reference sequence). V was pared by 3 bases and J by 1 base, with 9 bases between. This CDR3 has 15 amino acids. CDR3: CASSFRQGTNEKLFF. The CDR3 coding sequence is TGTGCCAGCAGCTTTCGGCAGGGAACTAATGAAAAACTGTTTTTT. The variable domain in full, completed from reference TRBV7-9 and TRBJ1-4, reads DTGVSQNPRHKITKRGQNVTFRCDPISEHNRLYWYRQTLGQGPEFLTYFQNEAQLEKSRLLSDRFSAERPKGSFSTLEIQRTEQGDSAMYLCASSFRQGTNEKLFFGSGTQLSVL.

This clonotype came up many times. The gene calls are TRBV6-5 and TRBJ2-1, with 13 nucleotides matching TRBD2. The germline V gene encodes CDR1 MNHEY and CDR2 SVGAGI. The length of the CDR3 is 17 residues. The J segment lost 8 bases and the V segment lost 0 bases, leaving 7 bases of the junction unmatched. Written as DNA, the CDR3 is TGTGCCAGCAGTTACTCTGGTGGGACTAGCGGGGCGTATGAGCAGTTCTTC. Translated, it gives CASSYSGGTSGAYEQFF.

The chain joins TRBV6-5 to TRBJ1-2, with D possibly matching TRBD1 (6 bases). V lost 0 bases to trimming and J lost 8 bases, with 19 bases between them. From germline, CDR1 is MNHEY and CDR2 SVGAGI. The CDR3 is made up of 16 amino acids. CDR3 sequence (DNA): TGTGCCAGCAGTTACTCGGGAGGGGGGCACACGCCCGGCTACACCTTC. It encodes CASSYSGGGHTPGYTF.

This clonotype was seen many times. This chain connects TRBV7-2 to TRBJ1-3, with D maybe TRBD1 (6 bases). This CDR3 has 16 amino acids. The germline V and J ends were trimmed by 1 base and 2 bases, with 12 bases remaining between them. In germline, CDR1 is SGHTA, CDR2 FQGNSA. The CDR3 nucleotides are TGTGCCAGCAGCTTAGAGTACGGGGGCGCTGGAAACACCATATATTTT. Translating it yields CASSLEYGGAGNTIYF.

V is TRBV4-1 and J is TRBJ2-7, with TRBD1 matching 7 bases. The CDR3 runs to 15 residues. V shed 2 bases, J shed 3 bases, and the junction held 7 bases outside the gene matches. The V gene's germline CDR1 is MGHRA and CDR2 YSYEKL. CDR3 amino acids: CASSQTGTALYEQYF. CDR3 DNA: TGCGCCAGCAGCCAAACCGGGACAGCCCTCTACGAGCAGTACTTC.

This clonotype showed up just a few times. CDR3 region: CSATSGGEETQYF. The CDR3 bases are TGCAGTGCTACGAGTGGGGGGGAAGAGACCCAGTACTTC. The chain has TRBV20-1 and TRBJ2-5; 7 bases map to TRBD2. With V trimmed by 4 bases and J by 3 bases, 5 bases remained unmatched. The CDR3 runs 13 residues. Germline V gene lookup returns CDR1 DFQATT and CDR2 SNEGSKA (reference sequence).

This clonotype has a count of ten or more. The chain employs TRBV11-2 and TRBJ1-6; maybe TRBD1 (5 bases). The CDR3 has 13 amino acids. Trimming removed 3 bases at V and 7 bases at J, with 7 bases between. From germline, CDR1 is SGHAT and CDR2 FQNNGV. CDR3 bases: TGTGCCAGCAGCTTGGGACGAAATTCACCCCTCCACTTT. Amino acids: CASSLGRNSPLHF. Variable domain in full (rest from reference TRBV11-2 and TRBJ1-6): EAGVAQSPRYKIIEKRQSVAFWCNPISGHATLYWYQQILGQGPKLLIQFQNNGVVDDSQLPKDRFSAERLKGVDSTLKIQPAKLEDSAVYLCASSLGRNSPLHFGNGTRLTVT.

The J gene is TRBJ2-2, the V gene TRBV7-8, with 10 bases matching TRBD1. This CDR3 has 16 amino acids. Trimming at V came to 5 bases and at J to 7 bases, leaving 10 bases not matched to a gene. Germline lookup yields CDR1 SGHVS and CDR2 FQNEAQ. As DNA, the CDR3 is TGTGCCAGCAGCACCCACGACAGGGGGCTAGGCGGGGAGCTGTTTTTT. Its protein is CASSTHDRGLGGELFF. The whole variable domain, remainder taken from reference TRBV7-8 and TRBJ2-2, is GAGVSQSPRYKVAKRGQDVALRCDPISGHVSLFWYQQALGQGPEFLTYFQNEAQLDKSGLPSDRFFAERPEGSVSTLKIQRTQQEDSAVYLCASSTHDRGLGGELFFGEGSRLTVL.